This T cell receptor beta chain comes out of a study of regulatory T cells in long-lasting Graves disease. Study-wide results and limits: Tissue studied was limited to peripheral blood, excluding thyroid tissue.

CDR1 is SGHTS and CDR2 is YDEGEE in the germline V gene. The length of the CDR3 is 15 residues. The V segment lost 4 bases and the J segment 2 bases; nucleotides outside the gene matches: 5. Time point specified: newly diagnosed GD, antithyroid drugs for less than 3 months. Researchers made the TCR library from RNA that was extracted from PBMCs. To make TCR beta libraries, researchers used iRepertoire HTBI primers and Arm-PCR of CDR3 regions. Via MiXCR, TCRdb re-called the multiplex PCR reads, giving one row per CDR3 protein. Of a few hundred thousand distinct CDR3 sequences in the sample, 20% to 25% were seen once. This clonotype occurred many times. Its target is not known.

The receptor's source is a female donor with Graves disease. The chain joins TRBV5-8 to TRBJ2-5, with TRBD2 matching 10 bases. The source material was peripheral blood mononuclear cells (PBMCs), sampled at new diagnosis, from a patient treated with antithyroid drugs. CDR3 loop: CASSRGLAEQETQYF. The CDR3, as DNA: TGTGCCAGCAGCCGTGGACTAGCGGAGCAAGAGACCCAGTACTTC.